A single sample gave rise to the 27 T cell receptor beta chains below, sequenced in a study of vaccination and CD4 T cells after COVID-19. As to treatment: approximately 9-day PBMC culture with coronavirus spike peptide pools or control peptides (ViraFEST assay). The antigens for these receptors are not known. Cultured CD4+ T cells had their DNA profiled by the Oncomine TCR Beta short-read assay. TCRdb analysed the PCR reads with MiXCR anew, one entry per CDR3 protein. The sample gives over 25,000 distinct CDR3 sequences, less than 80% of which show up once; 17% is in the top ten. The source material was CD4+ T cells from blood, cultured in vitro, sampled after SARS-CoV-2 vaccination. The receptors were gathered from a human donor who received a COVID-19 vaccine.

This chain links TRBV19 with TRBJ1-2; the D is unclear. Per germline, CDR1 LNHDA and CDR2 SQIVND (reference sequence). The V end lost 6 bases, the J end lost 6 bases, and 14 bases lay between the germline ends. This CDR3 is 13 amino acids long. CDR3 DNA: TGTGCCAGTAGCCCTCTTCGGAGACATGGCTACACCTTC. The encoded protein is CASSPLRRHGYTF.

The chain recombines TRBV5-1 with TRBJ1-2, with a weak D call TRBD1 (6 bases). V was clipped by 5 bases and J by 5 bases, with 16 bases between them. The CDR3 has 14 residues. Per germline, CDR1 SGHRS and CDR2 YFSETQ. Written as DNA, the CDR3 is TGCGCCAGCAGAGTGGACAGCGGAGGTTATGGCTACACCTTC. Protein: CASRVDSGGYGYTF. The entire variable domain, with the rest obtained from reference TRBV5-1 and TRBJ1-2, is as follows: KAGVTQTPRYLIKTRGQQVTLSCSPISGHRSVSWYQQTPGQGLQFLFEYFSETQRNKGNFPGRFSGRQFSNSRSEMNVSTLELGDSALYLCASRVDSGGYGYTFGSGTRLTVV.

The chain carries TRBV6-1 and TRBJ1-1; TRBD1 matches at 9 bases. Germline assignment: CDR1 MNHNS and CDR2 SASEGT. The V and J ends lost 6 bases and 4 bases, in that order; junction bases with no gene match: 12. The CDR3 is made up of 16 amino acids. CDR3 loop: CASRDKRDRAVTEAFF. The DNA for the CDR3 is TGTGCCAGCAGGGACAAGAGGGACAGGGCGGTCACTGAAGCTTTCTTT.

The chain carries TRBV20-1 and TRBJ1-3; D is undetermined. Germline V gives CDR1 DFQATT, CDR2 SNEGSKA (reference sequence). Trimming removed 1 base from V and 0 bases from J, with 10 bases in between. The CDR3 extends over 15 amino acids. For the CDR3, the DNA is TGCAGTGCTAGAGTCGTCGATAACTCTGGAAACACCATATATTTT. It translates to CSARVVDNSGNTIYF.

This clonotype was counted a few times. The chain is built from TRBV7-9 and TRBJ1-3, with D maybe TRBD1 (6 bases). CDR1 is SEHNR and CDR2 is FQNEAQ in the germline V gene (reference sequence). V lost 4 bases and J 1 base, leaving 8 bases between the germline ends. The CDR3 has 14 amino acids. CDR3 in DNA: TGTGCCAGCAGCTCTCAGGGGTCTGGAAACACCATATATTTT. Its protein product is CASSSQGSGNTIYF.

This clonotype was counted only a few times. The CDR3 DNA follows: TGCAGTGCTCGAATAGGTTCTAGCACAGATACGCAGTATTTT. Its translation is CSARIGSSTDTQYF. The rearrangement links TRBV20-1 to TRBJ2-3; D ambiguous. Germline V CDR1 and CDR2: DFQATT, SNEGSKA (reference sequence). V was cut by 5 bases and J by 0 bases, with 12 bases left in between. CDR3 length: 14 amino acids.

This clonotype was seen only a few times. V is TRBV7-2 and J is TRBJ1-2, with a tentative D call TRBD1 (5 bases). Trimming left V 6 bases short and J 8 bases short, with 13 bases between. The CDR3 contains 12 residues. The germline CDR1 and CDR2 sequences are SGHTA and FQGNSA. CDR3 in DNA: TGTGCCAGCAGTTTTACAGGAACCGGCTACACCTTC. Protein product: CASSFTGTGYTF. The full variable domain, rest sourced from reference TRBV7-2 and TRBJ1-2, is GAGVSQSPSNKVTEKGKDVELRCDPISGHTALYWYRQSLGQGLEFLIYFQGNSAPDKSGLPSDRFSAERTGGSVSTLTIQRTQQEDSAVYLCASSFTGTGYTFGSGTRLTVV.

The V gene is TRBV6-1, the J gene TRBJ2-5; unclear D gene. There are 13 residues in the CDR3. V lost 6 bases to trimming and J lost 6 bases, with 14 bases between them. CDR1 and CDR2 (germline): MNHNS, SASEGT. The chain's CDR3 is CASSLYGAKTQYF. The DNA of the CDR3 is TGTGCCAGCAGCTTATACGGCGCGAAGACCCAGTACTTC.

The genes are TRBV28 and TRBJ1-2; possibly TRBD1 for D (5 bases). Germline loops: CDR1 MDHEN, CDR2 SYDVKM. The ends were cut back, 1 base at V and 6 bases at J, with 12 bases in the middle. The CDR3 spans 14 residues. The CDR3 DNA sequence: TGTGCCAGCAGTTTATTTGGGGGTTGGAATGGCTACACCTTC. It specifies CASSLFGGWNGYTF.

In its sample, this clonotype was seen once. The CDR3 coding sequence is TGTGCCAGCAGGGACCCGCCCCAGAACACTGAAGCTTTCTTT. Its protein product is CASRDPPQNTEAFF. This rearrangement joins TRBV12-3 or TRBV12-4 to TRBJ1-1, with D unclear. The CDR3 spans 14 residues. V lost 6 bases, J lost 1 base, and 12 bases lay in between.

The chain employs TRBV5-1 and TRBJ1-1, with a weak D call TRBD1 (6 bases). The CDR3 is 14 amino acids. CDR1 SGHRS and CDR2 YFSETQ come from the germline V gene. Trimming took off 2 bases at V and 6 bases at J, with 14 bases between the two ends. This CDR3 reads CASSFTTGFPEAFF. The CDR3 DNA reads as TGCGCCAGCAGCTTTACCACAGGGTTTCCTGAAGCTTTCTTT.

This chain links TRBV2 with TRBJ1-5, with D hard to call. From germline, CDR1 is SNHLY and CDR2 FYNNEI. The ends were cut back, 2 bases at V and 1 base at J, with 12 bases in the middle. The CDR3 spans 16 residues. DNA of the CDR3: TGTGCCAGCAGTGAATCCTTGTATAGAAGCAATCAGCCCCAGCATTTT. It is translated as CASSESLYRSNQPQHF. Based on the CDR3 plus reference TRBV2 and TRBJ1-5, the full variable domain is EPEVTQTPSHQVTQMGQEVILRCVPISNHLYFYWYRQILGQKVEFLVSFYNNEISEKSEIFDDQFSVERPDGSNFTLKIRSTKLEDSAMYFCASSESLYRSNQPQHFGDGTRLSIL.

This clonotype was detected a few times. V gene TRBV19 combines with J gene TRBJ2-2; TRBD1 matches at 8 bases. This CDR3 spans 14 amino acids. CDR1 and CDR2 (germline): LNHDA, SQIVND (reference sequence). Trimming removed 4 bases from V and 6 bases from J; junction bases left unmatched: 4. The CDR3 DNA sequence: TGTGCCAGTAGTACGCAACAGGGGGCCGGGGAGCTGTTTTTT. This gives the protein CASSTQQGAGELFF. Combining the CDR3 with reference TRBV19 and TRBJ2-2 gives the whole variable domain DGGITQSPKYLFRKEGQNVTLSCEQNLNHDAMYWYRQDPGQGLRLIYYSQIVNDFQKGDIAEGYSVSREKKESFPLTVTSAQKNPTAFYLCASSTQQGAGELFFGEGSRLTVL.

CDR3 sequence: CASSRGPRQNTEAFF. The CDR3 region has the DNA TGTGCCAGCAGCCGGGGACCGAGACAGAACACTGAAGCTTTCTTT. This chain uses TRBV7-9 with TRBJ1-1, with a possible D match to TRBD1 (5 bases). Looked up from germline, CDR1 is SEHNR and CDR2 is FQNEAQ (reference sequence). The CDR3 length is 15 residues. Trimming shortened V by 5 bases and J by 1 base, and 14 bases separated the two germline ends.

This clonotype was found a few times. The rearrangement links TRBV12-3 or TRBV12-4 to TRBJ1-6; TRBD1 matches at 7 bases. CDR3 length equals 15 residues. V trimming: 6 bases; J trimming: 5 bases; junction bases outside the gene matches: 7. CDR3 in DNA: TGTGCCAGCAGACTTTCGGGACAGAATAATTCACCCCTCCACTTT. This codes for CASRLSGQNNSPLHF.

The chain has TRBV6-1 and TRBJ1-1; TRBD1 is a possible D gene (5 bases). Germline values: CDR1 MNHNS, CDR2 SASEGT. The CDR3 consists of 14 residues. Trimming pared 8 bases from V and 5 bases from J, leaving 18 bases between. The CDR3 DNA is TGTGCCAGCGGGGAGGGGCACGAGAGGACTGAAGCTTTCTTT. This sequence encodes CASGEGHERTEAFF.

The chain employs TRBV7-9 and TRBJ1-1; D is undetermined. The V gene lost 2 bases and the J gene lost 0 bases, with 7 bases spanning the gap. Germline V CDR1 and CDR2: SEHNR, FQNEAQ (reference sequence). The CDR3 loop spans 14 amino acids. The CDR3 here is CASSLPPMNTEAFF. As DNA, the CDR3 is TGTGCCAGCAGCTTACCACCTATGAACACTGAAGCTTTCTTT.

The V and J genes are TRBV7-2 and TRBJ2-3; 9 bases align to TRBD2. The J segment lost 2 bases and the V segment lost 5 bases, leaving 8 bases of the junction unmatched. Germline V lookup: CDR1 SGHTA, CDR2 FQGNSA. The CDR3 contains 16 residues. CDR3 loop: CASSRDRTSVTDTQYF. The CDR3 DNA follows: TGTGCCAGCAGCCGGGACCGGACTAGCGTCACAGATACGCAGTATTTT.

This chain links TRBV19 with TRBJ2-2; D remains unclear. The CDR3 loop spans 15 amino acids. Trimming removed 5 bases at V and 5 bases at J, with 15 bases between. Germline CDR1 reads LNHDA; CDR2 reads SQIVND (reference sequence). The chain's CDR3 is CASSPGGIWTGELFF. As DNA, the CDR3 is TGTGCCAGTAGTCCCGGTGGGATTTGGACCGGGGAGCTGTTTTTT.

The J gene is TRBJ2-1, the V gene TRBV20-1; TRBD2 matches at 8 bases. Germline V CDR1 and CDR2: DFQATT, SNEGSKA (reference sequence). CDR3 size: 15 residues. The V gene end was trimmed by 3 bases and the J gene end by 7 bases; junction bases not matched to a gene: 11. In DNA form, the CDR3 reads TGCAGTGCTAGTTTGTCGGGGGGGTCGTGGAATGAGCAGTTCTTC. Its translation: CSASLSGGSWNEQFF.

The chain is built from TRBV6-1 and TRBJ2-7, with 11 bases fitting TRBD2. This CDR3 comprises 13 residues. The V gene end was trimmed by 6 bases and the J gene end by 3 bases; junction bases not matched to a gene: 1. The germline V gene encodes CDR1 MNHNS and CDR2 SASEGT. CDR3: CASRTSGDYEQYF. Here the CDR3 DNA reads TGTGCCAGCAGGACTAGCGGGGACTACGAGCAGTACTTC.

CDR3 in DNA: TGTGCCACCAGTGGAAGGAGCTCGAAACTGTTTTTT. Encoded protein: CATSGRSSKLFF. The chain recombines TRBV24-1 with TRBJ1-4; no firm D call. The CDR3 covers 12 residues. Germline CDR1 and CDR2: KGHDR and SFDVKD. Trimming removed 5 bases at V and 11 bases at J, with 11 bases between.

The rearrangement uses TRBV7-9 and TRBJ1-1, with D hard to call. The CDR3 consists of 16 residues. V was shortened by 4 bases and J by 0 bases, with 15 bases between the two germline ends. Germline CDR1 is SEHNR and CDR2 is FQNEAQ (reference sequence). CDR3 coding DNA: TGTGCCAGCAGCTCGTGGGCAGCGTACATGAACACTGAAGCTTTCTTT. Protein product: CASSSWAAYMNTEAFF.

V and J are TRBV10-2 and TRBJ2-3; the match to TRBD2 covers 11 bases. CDR3 length equals 17 residues. Per germline, CDR1 WSHSY and CDR2 SAAADI. Trimming took 1 base from V and 5 from J; bases not matched to a gene: 8. The CDR3 DNA sequence: TGCGCCAGCAGTGAGTTTGGTAGCGGGGGGGCGAGAGATACGCAGTATTTT. Translation: CASSEFGSGGARDTQYF.

Only a few counts were recorded for this clonotype. The genes are TRBV2 and TRBJ1-5, with D possibly TRBD1 on 5 matching bases. This CDR3 has 16 residues. Germline V lookup: CDR1 SNHLY, CDR2 FYNNEI. The V and J ends lost 4 bases and 5 bases respectively, with 18 bases between them. CDR3 in DNA: TGTGCCAGCAGTGTAGGGTCGGGGCAAACTCATCAGCCCCAGCATTTT. It is translated as CASSVGSGQTHQPQHF.

The V and J genes are TRBV6-1 and TRBJ1-6; D remains ambiguous. This CDR3 comprises 17 residues. V gave up 0 bases and J gave up 0 bases, with 9 bases separating them. Per the germline V gene, CDR1 is MNHNS and CDR2 is SASEGT. The CDR3 DNA is TGTGCCAGCAGTGAAGCGGTTGGGTACTCCTATAATTCACCCCTCCACTTT. Its protein is CASSEAVGYSYNSPLHF.

The chain recombines TRBV12-3 or TRBV12-4 with TRBJ2-2; possible D gene TRBD1, 5 bases. This CDR3 has 14 amino acids. The ends were cut back, 3 bases at V and 0 bases at J, with 5 bases in the middle. CDR3 in DNA: TGTGCCAGCAGTTTGGGGCCGAACACCGGGGAGCTGTTTTTT. It is translated as CASSLGPNTGELFF.